The 10 T cell receptor beta chains given below trace back to one sample, sequenced in a study of control samples from healthy donors and cancer patients. Libraries were prepared by immunoSEQ multiplex PCR; TCRdb keeps only in-frame clonotypes and omits some of them. Of 170,000 or so clones listed, approximately 94% are singletons. Sequences were obtained from blood. The receptors were gathered from a young woman in good health.

This chain joins TRBV10-1 and TRBJ1-1; TRBD1 matches at 8 bases. Germline CDR1 and CDR2: WNHNN and SYGVQD (reference sequence). The J segment lost 1 base and the V segment lost 2 bases, leaving 0 bases of the junction unmatched. This CDR3 has 14 residues. This CDR3 is CASSEDRGNTEAFF. The CDR3 DNA reads TGCGCCAGCAGTGAGGACAGGGGGAACACTGAAGCTTTCTTT.

This clone was detected once. The chain links TRBV7-2 to TRBJ2-1; 8 nucleotides align to TRBD1. The V gene's germline CDR1 is SGHTA and CDR2 FQGNSA. Trimming removed 7 bases from V and 4 bases from J; junction bases left unmatched: 9. This CDR3 is built from 15 residues. The CDR3, as DNA: TGTGCCAGCAACTGGCGGACAGGGATTTACAATGAGCAGTTCTTC. Its translation is CASNWRTGIYNEQFF.

The chain employs TRBV9 and TRBJ2-3, with 9 nucleotides matching TRBD2. The CDR3 runs 15 residues. The germline CDR1 and CDR2 sequences are SGDLS and YYNGEE. V lost 0 bases, J lost 3 bases, and 2 bases stayed unmatched. The CDR3 spells CASSVAAGGTDTQYF. The CDR3 DNA follows: TGTGCCAGCAGCGTAGCGGCGGGAGGGACAGATACGCAGTATTTT.

The V gene is TRBV19, the J gene TRBJ1-5; the D is unclear. Germline V lookup: CDR1 LNHDA, CDR2 SQIVND (reference sequence). This CDR3 region has 13 residues. Trimming removed 3 bases at V and 4 bases at J, with 7 bases between. The CDR3 nucleotides are TGTGCCAGTAGTATCTTCCAAAATCAGCCCCAGCATTTT. Residues: CASSIFQNQPQHF. Looking up the rest from reference TRBV19 and TRBJ1-5 gives the full variable domain: DGGITQSPKYLFRKEGQNVTLSCEQNLNHDAMYWYRQDPGQGLRLIYYSQIVNDFQKGDIAEGYSVSREKKESFPLTVTSAQKNPTAFYLCASSIFQNQPQHFGDGTRLSIL.

V usage is TRBV7-2 and J usage is TRBJ1-2, with D possibly matching TRBD1 (6 bases). Germline V lookup: CDR1 SGHTA, CDR2 FQGNSA. The CDR3 is made up of 15 amino acids. V shed 1 base and J shed 5 bases, with 14 bases lying between them. The CDR3 here is CASSLVLRGMYGYTF. The CDR3, as DNA: TGTGCCAGCAGCTTAGTTTTAAGGGGGATGTATGGCTACACCTTC.

The chain employs TRBV2 and TRBJ2-7; D uncertain. The CDR3 consists of 12 residues. Trimming removed 1 base at V and 2 bases at J, with 3 bases between. CDR1 and CDR2 (germline): SNHLY, FYNNEI. The CDR3 sequence is CASSEETYEQYF. The CDR3 bases are TGTGCCAGCAGTGAAGAAACCTACGAGCAGTACTTC. The full variable domain, in which reference TRBV2 and TRBJ2-7 provide the parts outside the CDR3, is EPEVTQTPSHQVTQMGQEVILRCVPISNHLYFYWYRQILGQKVEFLVSFYNNEISEKSEIFDDQFSVERPDGSNFTLKIRSTKLEDSAMYFCASSEETYEQYFGPGTRLTVT.

V usage is TRBV12-3 or TRBV12-4 and J usage is TRBJ2-5, with D hard to call. CDR3 size: 13 residues. Between the trimmed V and J ends, which lost 4 bases and 5 bases, there was a span of 11 bases. The CDR3 loop is CASSSVVGETQYF. CDR3 bases: TGTGCCAGCAGTTCAGTGGTAGGGGAGACCCAGTACTTC.

This chain links TRBV6-1 with TRBJ1-5, with D maybe TRBD1 (5 bases). The V end lost 4 bases, the J end lost 2 bases, and 15 bases lay between the germline ends. Germline V CDR1 and CDR2: MNHNS, SASEGT. The CDR3 extends over 16 amino acids. The CDR3 DNA follows: TGTGCCAGCAGTGTTTTTGCAGGGATGGGCAATCAGCCCCAGCATTTT. Its protein is CASSVFAGMGNQPQHF.

The rearrangement uses TRBV10-3 and TRBJ1-2, with 7 bases fitting TRBD1. Germline loops: CDR1 ENHRY, CDR2 SYGVKD. V shed 8 bases, J shed 5 bases, and the junction held 8 bases outside the gene matches. The CDR3 sequence is 13 residues long. CDR3 loop: CAIGDGTAYGYTF. CDR3 sequence (DNA): TGTGCCATCGGCGATGGGACAGCTTATGGCTACACCTTC.

The V and J genes are TRBV2 and TRBJ1-1; TRBD1 is a possible D gene (5 bases). The CDR3 contains 16 residues. Germline V gene data show CDR1 as SNHLY and CDR2 as FYNNEI. The V end was cut by 6 bases, the J end by 5 bases, with 22 bases between. Here the CDR3 DNA reads TGTGCCAGCAGAAGGGAGGGGCGGGGGGGTCGGACTGAAGCTTTCTTT. It codes for CASRREGRGGRTEAFF.